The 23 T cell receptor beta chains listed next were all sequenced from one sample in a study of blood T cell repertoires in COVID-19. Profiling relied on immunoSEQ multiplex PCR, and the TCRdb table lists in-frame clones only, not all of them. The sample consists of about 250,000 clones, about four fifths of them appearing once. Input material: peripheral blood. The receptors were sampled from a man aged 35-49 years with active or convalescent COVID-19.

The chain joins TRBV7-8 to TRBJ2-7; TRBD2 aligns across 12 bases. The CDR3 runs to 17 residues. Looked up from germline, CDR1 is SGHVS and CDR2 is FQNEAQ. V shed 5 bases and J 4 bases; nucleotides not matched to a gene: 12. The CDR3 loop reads CASSQTLAGGLIYEQYF. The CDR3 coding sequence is TGTGCCAGCAGCCAGACTCTAGCGGGAGGGCTTATTTACGAGCAGTACTTC. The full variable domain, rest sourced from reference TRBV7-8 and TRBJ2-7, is GAGVSQSPRYKVAKRGQDVALRCDPISGHVSLFWYQQALGQGPEFLTYFQNEAQLDKSGLPSDRFFAERPEGSVSTLKIQRTQQEDSAVYLCASSQTLAGGLIYEQYFGPGTRLTVT.

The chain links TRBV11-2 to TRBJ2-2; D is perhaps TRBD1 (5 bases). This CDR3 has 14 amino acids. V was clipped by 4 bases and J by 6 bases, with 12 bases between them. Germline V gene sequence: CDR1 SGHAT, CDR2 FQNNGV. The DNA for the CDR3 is TGTGCCAGCAGCTCGCGACCAGGGCCCGGGGAGCTGTTTTTT. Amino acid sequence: CASSSRPGPGELFF.

CDR3 amino acids: CASSQVQIQETQYF. The CDR3 nucleotides read TGTGCCAGCAGCCAAGTACAGATACAAGAGACCCAGTACTTC. The chain employs TRBV14 and TRBJ2-5, with unresolved D. Germline V gene sequence: CDR1 SGHDN, CDR2 FVKESK. CDR3 length: 14 residues. V lost 1 base to trimming and J lost 2 bases, with 8 bases between them.

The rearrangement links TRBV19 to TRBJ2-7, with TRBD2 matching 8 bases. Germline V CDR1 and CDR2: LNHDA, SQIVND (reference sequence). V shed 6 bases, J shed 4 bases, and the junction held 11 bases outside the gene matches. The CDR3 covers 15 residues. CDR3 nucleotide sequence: TGTGCCAGTAGCGCGTTACTAGCGGAGCGGTACGAGCAGTACTTC. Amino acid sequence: CASSALLAERYEQYF.

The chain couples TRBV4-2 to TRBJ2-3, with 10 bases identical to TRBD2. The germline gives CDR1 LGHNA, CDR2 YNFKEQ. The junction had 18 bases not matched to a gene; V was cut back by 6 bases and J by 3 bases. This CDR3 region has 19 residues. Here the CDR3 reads CASSRTGTSVPSGTDTQYF. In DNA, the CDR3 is TGTGCCAGCAGTCGAACCGGGACTAGCGTACCCAGTGGGACAGATACGCAGTATTTT.

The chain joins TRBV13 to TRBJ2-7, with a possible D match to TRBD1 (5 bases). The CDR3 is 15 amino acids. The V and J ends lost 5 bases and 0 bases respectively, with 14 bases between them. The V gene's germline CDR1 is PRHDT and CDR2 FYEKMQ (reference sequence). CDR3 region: CASSLGAASSYEQYF. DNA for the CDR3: TGTGCCAGCAGCCTTGGGGCGGCTAGCTCCTACGAGCAGTACTTC. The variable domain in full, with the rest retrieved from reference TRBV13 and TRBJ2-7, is AAGVIQSPRHLIKEKRETATLKCYPIPRHDTVYWYQQGPGQDPQFLISFYEKMQSDKGSIPDRFSAQQFSDYHSELNMSSLELGDSALYFCASSLGAASSYEQYFGPGTRLTVT.

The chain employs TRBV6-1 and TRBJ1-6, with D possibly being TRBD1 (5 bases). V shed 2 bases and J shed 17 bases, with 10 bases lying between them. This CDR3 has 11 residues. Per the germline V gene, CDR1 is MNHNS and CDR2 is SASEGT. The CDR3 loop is CASSEKGGVHF. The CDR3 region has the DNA TGTGCCAGCAGTGAAAAGGGAGGGGTCCACTTT.

The CDR3 region is CASSQGQGNGETQYF. CDR3 nucleotides: TGTGCCAGCAGCCAAGGACAGGGCAACGGAGAGACCCAGTACTTC. This chain joins TRBV3-1 (or the pseudogene TRBV3-2) and TRBJ2-5; 7 bases fit TRBD1. This CDR3 is built from 15 residues. Germline values: CDR1 LGHDT, CDR2 YNNKEL (reference sequence). After removal of 1 base from V and 4 bases from J, the junction contained 6 bases not matched to a gene.

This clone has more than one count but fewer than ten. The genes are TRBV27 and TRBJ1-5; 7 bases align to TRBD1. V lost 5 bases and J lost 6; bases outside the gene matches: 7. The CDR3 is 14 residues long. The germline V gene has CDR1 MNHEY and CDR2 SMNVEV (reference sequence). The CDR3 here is CASSPGQVFQPQHF. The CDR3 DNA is TGTGCCAGCAGTCCCGGACAGGTGTTTCAGCCCCAGCATTTT.

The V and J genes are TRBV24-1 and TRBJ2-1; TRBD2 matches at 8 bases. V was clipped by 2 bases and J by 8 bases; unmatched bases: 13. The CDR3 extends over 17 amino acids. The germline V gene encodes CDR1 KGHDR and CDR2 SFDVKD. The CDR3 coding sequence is TGTGCCACCAGTGATTCCGAAGGAAGCGGGAGACGCCATGAGCAGTTCTTC. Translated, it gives CATSDSEGSGRRHEQFF.

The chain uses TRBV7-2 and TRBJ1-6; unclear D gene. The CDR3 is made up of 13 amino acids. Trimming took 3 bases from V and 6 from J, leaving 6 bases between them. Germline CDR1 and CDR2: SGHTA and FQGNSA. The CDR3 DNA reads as TGTGCCAGCAGCTTGAGCCCTAATTCACCCCTCCACTTT. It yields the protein CASSLSPNSPLHF.

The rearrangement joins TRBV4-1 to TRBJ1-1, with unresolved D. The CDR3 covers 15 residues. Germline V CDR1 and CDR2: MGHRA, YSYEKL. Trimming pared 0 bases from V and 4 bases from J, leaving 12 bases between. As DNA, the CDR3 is TGCGCCAGCAGCCAAGAGAGAACTAGAGGCACTGAAGCTTTCTTT. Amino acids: CASSQERTRGTEAFF.

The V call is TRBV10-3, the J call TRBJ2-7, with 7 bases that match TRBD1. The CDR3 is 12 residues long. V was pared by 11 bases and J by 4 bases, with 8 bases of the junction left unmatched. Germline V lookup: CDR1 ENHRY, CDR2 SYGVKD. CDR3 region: CAVRDSLYEQYF. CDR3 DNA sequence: TGTGCCGTCCGGGACAGTTTATACGAGCAGTACTTC.

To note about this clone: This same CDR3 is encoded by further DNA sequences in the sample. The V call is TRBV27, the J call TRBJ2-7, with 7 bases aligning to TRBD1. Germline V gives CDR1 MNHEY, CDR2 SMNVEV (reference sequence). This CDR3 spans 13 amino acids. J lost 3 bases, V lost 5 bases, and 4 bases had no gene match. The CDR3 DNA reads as TGTGCCAGCAGTCCGAGACAGGGCTACGAGCAGTACTTC. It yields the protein CASSPRQGYEQYF.

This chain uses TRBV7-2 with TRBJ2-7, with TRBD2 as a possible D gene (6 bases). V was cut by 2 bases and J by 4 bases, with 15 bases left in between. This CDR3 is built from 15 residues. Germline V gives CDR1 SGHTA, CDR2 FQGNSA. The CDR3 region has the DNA TGTGCCAGCAGCTTAAACGTGGGGACTTCTTACGAGCAGTACTTC. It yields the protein CASSLNVGTSYEQYF.

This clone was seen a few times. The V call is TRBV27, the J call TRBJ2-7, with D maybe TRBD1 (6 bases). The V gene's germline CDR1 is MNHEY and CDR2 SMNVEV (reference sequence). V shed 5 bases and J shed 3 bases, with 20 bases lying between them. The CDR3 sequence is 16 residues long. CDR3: CASSVTQGSIYYEQYF. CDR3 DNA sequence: TGTGCCAGCAGTGTAACACAGGGATCTATCTACTACGAGCAGTACTTC.

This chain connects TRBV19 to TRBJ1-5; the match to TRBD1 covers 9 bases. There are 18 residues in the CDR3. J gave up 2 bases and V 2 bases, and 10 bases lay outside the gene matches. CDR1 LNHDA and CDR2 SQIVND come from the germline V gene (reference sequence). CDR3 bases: TGTGCCAGTAGTATATACGAAGGGACAGGGTACGGCAATCAGCCCCAGCATTTT. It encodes CASSIYEGTGYGNQPQHF.

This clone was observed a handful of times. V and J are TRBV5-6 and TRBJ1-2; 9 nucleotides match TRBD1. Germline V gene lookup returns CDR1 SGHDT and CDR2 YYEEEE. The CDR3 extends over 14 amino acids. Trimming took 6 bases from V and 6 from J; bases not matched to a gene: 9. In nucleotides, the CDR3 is TGTGCCAGCATTAAAGGGACAGGGAACCATGGCTACACCTTC. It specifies CASIKGTGNHGYTF. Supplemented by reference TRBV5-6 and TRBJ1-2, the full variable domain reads DAGVTQSPTHLIKTRGQQVTLRCSPKSGHDTVSWYQQALGQGPQFIFQYYEEEERQRGNFPDRFSGHQFPNYSSELNVNALLLGDSALYLCASIKGTGNHGYTFGSGTRLTVV.

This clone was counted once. For the CDR3, the DNA is TGTGCCTGGAGCGCCGGGACTAGCCCTCAAGAGACCCAGTACTTC. Translation: CAWSAGTSPQETQYF. This chain uses TRBV30 with TRBJ2-5; 9 positions match TRBD2. V trimming: 3 bases; J trimming: 2 bases; junction bases outside the gene matches: 7. The CDR3 extends over 15 amino acids. CDR1 is GTSNPN, CDR2 SVGIG, per germline (reference sequence).

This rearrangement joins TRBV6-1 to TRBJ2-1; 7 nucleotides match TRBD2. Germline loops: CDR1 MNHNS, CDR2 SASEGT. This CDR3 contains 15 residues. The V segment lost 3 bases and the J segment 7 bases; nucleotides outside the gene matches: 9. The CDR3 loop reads CASSDPGLLQNEQFF. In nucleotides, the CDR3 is TGTGCCAGCAGTGACCCGGGACTACTTCAGAATGAGCAGTTCTTC.

The CDR3, as DNA: TGTGCCAGCAGCTTAAGGGGAGGGAACACTGAAGCTTTCTTT. It codes for CASSLRGGNTEAFF. This rearrangement joins TRBV5-6 to TRBJ1-1; a weak D match, TRBD1 (5 bases). V was clipped by 2 bases and J by 1 base, with 9 bases between them. The CDR3 is made up of 14 amino acids. CDR1 is SGHDT and CDR2 is YYEEEE in the germline V gene.

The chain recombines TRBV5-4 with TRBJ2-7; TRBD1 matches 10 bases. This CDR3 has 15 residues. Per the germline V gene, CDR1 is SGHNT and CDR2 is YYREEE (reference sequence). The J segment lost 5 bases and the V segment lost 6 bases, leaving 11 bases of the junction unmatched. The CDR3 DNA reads TGTGCCAGCAACAGGATGGGGACAGGGGCTGACGAGCAGTACTTC. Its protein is CASNRMGTGADEQYF.

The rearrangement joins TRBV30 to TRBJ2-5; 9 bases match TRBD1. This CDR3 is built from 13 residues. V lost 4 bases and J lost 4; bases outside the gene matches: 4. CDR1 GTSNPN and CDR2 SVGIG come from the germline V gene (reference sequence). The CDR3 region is CAWKTGGGETQYF. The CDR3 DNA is TGTGCCTGGAAAACAGGGGGCGGAGAGACCCAGTACTTC.